This T cell receptor (beta chain) was sequenced in a study of CD8 T cells in ankylosing spondylitis. The table lists this clonotype with a few counts. The antigen is not known. In TCRdb, the 5' RACE reads were re-called with MiXCR into one record per CDR3 protein. This table holds 120,000 to 150,000 distinct CDR3 sequences, roughly 8% found once. Study-level findings and limits: A TCR beta motif of fewer than ten highly homologous variants seemed to mark ankylosing spondylitis blood. Clones linked with disease were CD8+ and fairly uncommon in the peripheral blood. In ankylosing spondylitis patients, matched synovial fluid reportedly showed significant enrichment of disease-linked clones.

The sequence derives from a male donor with ankylosing spondylitis. The sample consisted of synovial fluid, either unsorted or a sorted T cell fraction (not recorded which).

The CDR3 DNA reads TGCGCCAGCAGCTTAGGACAGGACCTATATGGCTACACCTTC. Amino acid sequence: CASSLGQDLYGYTF. V and J are TRBV5-1 and TRBJ1-2; 7 bases fit TRBD1. V dropped 2 bases and J dropped 5; count of bases not matched to a gene: 6. Germline lookup yields CDR1 SGHRS and CDR2 YFSETQ. The CDR3 is made up of 14 amino acids.